Shown below are 30 T cell receptor beta chains from a single sample sequenced in a study of blood T cell repertoires in COVID-19. Sequenced by immunoSEQ multiplex PCR; TCRdb stores in-frame clones only, minus some. The sample carries under 300,000 clones, around 87% recorded once. The sequenced sample consisted of PBMCs or T cells enriched from blood (not recorded which). The source is a woman aged 30 to 39 with acute COVID-19.

Many counts were recorded for this clone. The chain uses TRBV28 and TRBJ1-2; D is perhaps TRBD1 (6 bases). V lost 2 bases, J lost 6 bases, and 13 bases lay in between. The germline CDR1 and CDR2 sequences are MDHEN and SYDVKM. This CDR3 contains 14 residues. The chain's CDR3 is CASSLATGVNGYTF. CDR3 sequence (DNA): TGTGCCAGCAGTTTAGCGACAGGTGTGAATGGCTACACCTTC.

This rearrangement joins TRBV27 to TRBJ2-6, with D unclear. Germline V gene sequence: CDR1 MNHEY, CDR2 SMNVEV (reference sequence). This CDR3 is built from 18 residues. The V gene lost 6 bases and the J gene lost 0 bases, with 18 bases spanning the gap. The DNA for the CDR3 is TGTGCCAGCAGCCTATCATCAACGGGTCCCTCTGGGGCCAACGTCCTGACTTTC. This translates into CASSLSSTGPSGANVLTF. Together with reference TRBV27 and TRBJ2-6, the CDR3 gives the full variable domain: EAQVTQNPRYLITVTGKKLTVTCSQNMNHEYMSWYRQDPGLGLRQIYYSMNVEVTDKGDVPEGYKVSRKEKRNFPLILESPSPNQTSLYFCASSLSSTGPSGANVLTFGAGSRLTVL.

The V gene is TRBV27, the J gene TRBJ1-2, with 8 nucleotides matching TRBD1. Germline loops: CDR1 MNHEY, CDR2 SMNVEV (reference sequence). The length of the CDR3 is 14 residues. With V trimmed by 4 bases and J by 4 bases, 5 bases remained unmatched. CDR3 region: CASSSGQGGYGYTF. DNA of the CDR3: TGTGCCAGCAGTTCAGGACAGGGTGGCTATGGCTACACCTTC.

Only a few counts were recorded for this clone. The V and J genes are TRBV28 and TRBJ1-1; no clear D gene. Trimming cost V 6 bases and J 1 base, with 12 bases left between them. This CDR3 is 14 amino acids long. Germline V gene sequence: CDR1 MDHEN, CDR2 SYDVKM. The CDR3, as DNA: TGTGCCAGCAGCATTTGGGCGGGGAACACTGAAGCTTTCTTT. It codes for CASSIWAGNTEAFF.

The chain combines TRBV4-3 with TRBJ2-7; D not certain. The CDR3 loop spans 13 amino acids. The V gene lost 1 base and the J gene lost 1 base, with 5 bases spanning the gap. Germline CDR1 and CDR2: LGHNA and YSLEER. The CDR3 DNA reads TGCGCCAGCAGCCAAGGGCGGTCCTACGAGCAGTACTTC. Protein sequence: CASSQGRSYEQYF.

The chain links TRBV5-1 to TRBJ2-5; TRBD1 might be the D (6 bases). Germline V gives CDR1 SGHRS, CDR2 YFSETQ. V was cut by 0 bases and J by 5 bases, with 14 bases left in between. This CDR3 is 15 amino acids long. The CDR3 DNA reads as TGCGCCAGCAGCTTGGGGTCGGCAGGGGTCGAGACCCAGTACTTC. Its protein product is CASSLGSAGVETQYF.

The V call is TRBV2, the J call TRBJ2-3; 9 bases are a match to TRBD2. Germline V gives CDR1 SNHLY, CDR2 FYNNEI. The CDR3 is 16 residues long. J lost 0 bases, V lost 4 bases, and 5 bases had no gene match. The CDR3 here is CASSGASGISTDTQYF. CDR3 sequence (DNA): TGTGCCAGCAGTGGGGCTAGCGGGATCAGCACAGATACGCAGTATTTT. Full variable domain (outside the CDR3, taken from reference TRBV2 and TRBJ2-3): EPEVTQTPSHQVTQMGQEVILRCVPISNHLYFYWYRQILGQKVEFLVSFYNNEISEKSEIFDDQFSVERPDGSNFTLKIRSTKLEDSAMYFCASSGASGISTDTQYFGPGTRLTVL.

This chain joins TRBV19 and TRBJ1-4, with D possibly TRBD1 on 6 matching bases. Germline V CDR1 and CDR2: LNHDA, SQIVND (reference sequence). Trimming pared 4 bases from V and 8 bases from J, leaving 14 bases between. There are 14 residues in the CDR3. For the CDR3, the DNA is TGTGCCAGTAGTAAATGGGGGCGCCGGGAAAAACTGTTTTTT. Protein product: CASSKWGRREKLFF.

The V call is TRBV19, the J call TRBJ2-5; unclear D gene. CDR1 is LNHDA, CDR2 SQIVND, per germline (reference sequence). Trimming stripped 3 bases from V and 5 bases from J, with 13 bases between. There are 14 residues in the CDR3. The CDR3 here is CASSIRPAGETQYF. Written as DNA, the CDR3 is TGTGCCAGTAGTATCAGGCCCGCCGGCGAGACCCAGTACTTC.

The CDR3 nucleotides read TGTGCCACCAGCAGAGATTACGGGAGGGATGAGCAGTTCTTC. It specifies CATSRDYGRDEQFF. The chain is built from TRBV15 and TRBJ2-1; 8 bases map to TRBD2. V lost 0 bases and J lost 8; bases outside the gene matches: 3. CDR3 length equals 14 residues. Germline V gene lookup returns CDR1 LNHNV and CDR2 YYDKDF (reference sequence).

The chain combines TRBV20-1 with TRBJ2-7, with 7 bases that match TRBD2. The CDR3 consists of 14 residues. V shed 3 bases and J 0 bases; nucleotides not matched to a gene: 5. Per germline, CDR1 DFQATT and CDR2 SNEGSKA (reference sequence). The CDR3 loop reads CSASRAGSSYEQYF. In DNA form, the CDR3 reads TGCAGTGCTAGTCGAGCGGGAAGCTCCTACGAGCAGTACTTC.

This clone was recorded once. This chain uses TRBV5-4 with TRBJ2-1, with 11 bases identical to TRBD2. The germline V gene encodes CDR1 SGHNT and CDR2 YYREEE (reference sequence). This CDR3 spans 16 amino acids. V gave up 4 bases and J gave up 4 bases; unmatched junction bases: 7. This chain's CDR3 is CASSLGGLADYNEQFF. DNA for the CDR3: TGTGCCAGCAGCCTGGGGGGACTAGCGGATTACAATGAGCAGTTCTTC. Combining the CDR3 with reference TRBV5-4 and TRBJ2-1 gives the whole variable domain ETGVTQSPTHLIKTRGQQVTLRCSSQSGHNTVSWYQQALGQGPQFIFQYYREEENGRGNFPPRFSGLQFPNYSSELNVNALELDDSALYLCASSLGGLADYNEQFFGPGTRLTVL.

CDR3 in DNA: TGTGCCAGCAGTTTATTTCGCGGGGGGGGGCCAGATACGCAGTATTTT. Residues: CASSLFRGGGPDTQYF. V is TRBV27 and J is TRBJ2-3; 9 nucleotides align to TRBD2. Trimming cost V 1 base and J 4 bases; bases outside gene matches: 6. Looked up from germline, CDR1 is MNHEY and CDR2 is SMNVEV (reference sequence). This CDR3 contains 16 residues.

The chain combines TRBV28 with TRBJ2-1; 13 positions agree with TRBD2. J lost 7 bases, V lost 6 bases, and 12 bases had no gene match. Per germline, CDR1 MDHEN and CDR2 SYDVKM. The CDR3 length is 17 residues. The CDR3 reads CASRNQLGTSGTNEQFF. DNA of the CDR3: TGTGCCAGCAGAAACCAACTCGGGACTAGCGGGACTAATGAGCAGTTCTTC.

The chain links TRBV2 to TRBJ1-6; 11 positions match TRBD1. The CDR3 sequence is 17 residues long. The germline V gene has CDR1 SNHLY and CDR2 FYNNEI. With 6 bases clipped from V and 1 base from J, the junction kept 5 bases outside the gene matches. The CDR3 reads CASRPGTGGSYNSPLHF. In DNA, the CDR3 is TGTGCCAGCAGACCCGGGACAGGGGGGTCCTATAATTCACCCCTCCACTTT.

The chain couples TRBV2 to TRBJ2-4; 11 bases line up with TRBD1. Germline-derived CDR1 and CDR2 are SNHLY and FYNNEI. Trimming removed 1 base from V and 0 bases from J; junction bases left unmatched: 8. The CDR3 contains 19 residues. The CDR3 coding sequence is TGTGCCAGCAGTGAAGTAGGACCGGGACAGGGGGTAGCCAAAAACATTCAGTACTTC. Translated, it gives CASSEVGPGQGVAKNIQYF.

The chain recombines TRBV19 with TRBJ2-3, with D possibly matching TRBD2 (6 bases). Germline V gene lookup returns CDR1 LNHDA and CDR2 SQIVND (reference sequence). V was cut by 3 bases and J by 3 bases, with 13 bases left in between. This CDR3 region has 15 residues. The CDR3 nucleotides read TGTGCCAGTAGTATTATCGGGAGTCGAACAGATACGCAGTATTTT. This encodes CASSIIGSRTDTQYF.

Here the CDR3 DNA reads TGCGCCAGCAGCTTGGACTTCAGGGTTAACTATGGCTACACCTTC. Amino acids: CASSLDFRVNYGYTF. This rearrangement joins TRBV5-1 to TRBJ1-2; D is possibly TRBD1 (5 bases). The CDR3 contains 15 residues. Germline assignment: CDR1 SGHRS and CDR2 YFSETQ. The V end lost 0 bases, the J end lost 1 base, and 10 bases lay between the germline ends.

The V and J genes are TRBV19 and TRBJ2-4, with a tentative D call TRBD1 (6 bases). This CDR3 has 13 residues. Germline CDR1 reads LNHDA; CDR2 reads SQIVND (reference sequence). V was cut by 7 bases and J by 5 bases, with 12 bases left in between. CDR3 in DNA: TGTGCCAGTACCCCCTGGACAGAAAACATTCAGTACTTC. Its translation is CASTPWTENIQYF.

This clone was observed a few times. The chain has TRBV12-3 or TRBV12-4 and TRBJ2-3, with D possibly matching TRBD2 (5 bases). The length of the CDR3 is 12 residues. V was pared by 6 bases and J by 2 bases, with 6 bases between. The CDR3 is CASRGDTDTQYF. The CDR3 DNA sequence: TGTGCCAGCAGGGGAGACACAGATACGCAGTATTTT.

In this sample, this clone turned up a few times. This rearrangement joins TRBV6-5 to TRBJ2-1; 9 bases line up with TRBD1. The CDR3 runs to 15 residues. The germline gives CDR1 MNHEY, CDR2 SVGAGI. V shed 6 bases, J shed 6 bases, and the junction held 9 bases outside the gene matches. CDR3 protein: CASRLGQGLPNEQFF. Here the CDR3 DNA reads TGTGCCAGCAGGCTGGGACAGGGCCTTCCCAATGAGCAGTTCTTC.

This clone has just one count. V and J are TRBV28 and TRBJ1-2; D call uncertain. Trimming left V 6 bases short and J 2 bases short, with 16 bases between. Germline V gene sequence: CDR1 MDHEN, CDR2 SYDVKM. The CDR3 spans 15 residues. CDR3 DNA: TGTGCCAGCAGACCGGCCGGGAGGTCAAACTATGGCTACACCTTC. It codes for CASRPAGRSNYGYTF.

The chain employs TRBV14 and TRBJ1-5, with TRBD1 as a possible D gene (5 bases). This CDR3 has 20 residues. The germline V gene encodes CDR1 SGHDN and CDR2 FVKESK. The V end lost 0 bases, the J end lost 5 bases, and 26 bases lay between the germline ends. CDR3 sequence: CASSQESVKRTGGEHQPQHF. In DNA form, the CDR3 reads TGTGCCAGCAGCCAAGAATCCGTTAAGAGGACGGGAGGGGAACATCAGCCCCAGCATTTT.

The rearrangement uses TRBV7-9 and TRBJ2-3; possible D gene TRBD1, 7 bases. Trimming left V 3 bases short and J 1 base short, with 11 bases between. Germline lookup yields CDR1 SEHNR and CDR2 FQNEAQ (reference sequence). This CDR3 spans 15 amino acids. The CDR3 reads CASSFRGAGTDTQYF. The CDR3 region has the DNA TGTGCCAGCAGCTTCAGGGGGGCGGGCACAGATACGCAGTATTTT.

This clone turned up a few times. The chain is built from TRBV5-1 and TRBJ1-4; D is undetermined. The CDR3 is 13 residues long. Trimming took 2 bases from V and 4 from J, leaving 6 bases between them. CDR1 is SGHRS and CDR2 is YFSETQ in the germline V gene. The CDR3 reads CASSFYSNEKLFF. The CDR3 DNA sequence: TGCGCCAGCAGCTTCTACAGTAATGAAAAACTGTTTTTT.

This chain connects TRBV23-1 to TRBJ1-6; no clear D gene. TRBV23-1 is an ORF; its function is uncertain. There are 13 residues in the CDR3. V was cut by 7 bases and J by 6 bases, with 10 bases left in between. In DNA, the CDR3 is TGCGCCAGCACCCCGGGTTTTAATTCACCCCTCCACTTT. Its translation: CASTPGFNSPLHF.

The chain carries TRBV2 and TRBJ2-7, with D possibly being TRBD1 (5 bases). V was clipped by 2 bases and J by 1 base, with 12 bases between them. The CDR3 extends over 15 amino acids. Germline V gene sequence: CDR1 SNHLY, CDR2 FYNNEI. The CDR3 reads CASSERPGYSYEQYF. As DNA, the CDR3 is TGTGCCAGCAGTGAAAGGCCAGGGTATTCCTACGAGCAGTACTTC.

The chain employs TRBV4-1 and TRBJ2-7; 7 nucleotides match TRBD2. This CDR3 is built from 15 residues. The junction had 3 bases not matched to a gene; V was cut back by 1 base and J by 0 bases. Looked up from germline, CDR1 is MGHRA and CDR2 is YSYEKL. The CDR3 here is CASSQGGGSSYEQYF. The CDR3 DNA reads TGCGCCAGCAGCCAAGGGGGCGGGAGCTCCTACGAGCAGTACTTC.

The V gene is TRBV11-2, the J gene TRBJ2-1; tentatively, D is TRBD2 (6 bases). The CDR3 runs 16 residues. V was shortened by 0 bases and J by 3 bases, with 12 bases between the two germline ends. Germline lookup yields CDR1 SGHAT and CDR2 FQNNGV. CDR3: CASSLDLGGNYNEQFF. CDR3 bases: TGTGCCAGCAGCTTAGATCTCGGAGGGAACTACAATGAGCAGTTCTTC.

The sample holds a few counts of this clone. The chain links TRBV15 to TRBJ2-7; 8 bases agree with TRBD1. With V trimmed by 7 bases and J by 7 bases, 12 bases remained unmatched. This CDR3 has 14 amino acids. Germline CDR1 LNHNV, CDR2 YYDKDF (reference sequence). The CDR3 spells CATNGDRGTQEQYF. The CDR3 region has the DNA TGTGCCACCAACGGCGACAGGGGAACCCAGGAGCAGTACTTC.